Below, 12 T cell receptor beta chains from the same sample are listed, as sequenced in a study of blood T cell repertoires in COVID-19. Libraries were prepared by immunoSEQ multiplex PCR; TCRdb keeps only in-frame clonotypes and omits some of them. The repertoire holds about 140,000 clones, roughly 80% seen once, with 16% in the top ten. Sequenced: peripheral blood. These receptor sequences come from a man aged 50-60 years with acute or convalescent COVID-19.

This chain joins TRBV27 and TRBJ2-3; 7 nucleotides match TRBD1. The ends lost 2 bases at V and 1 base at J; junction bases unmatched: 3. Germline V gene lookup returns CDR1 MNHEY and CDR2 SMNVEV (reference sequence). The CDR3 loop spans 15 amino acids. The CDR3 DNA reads TGTGCCAGCAGTTTACTCGGACAGGGCACAGATACGCAGTATTTT. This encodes CASSLLGQGTDTQYF.

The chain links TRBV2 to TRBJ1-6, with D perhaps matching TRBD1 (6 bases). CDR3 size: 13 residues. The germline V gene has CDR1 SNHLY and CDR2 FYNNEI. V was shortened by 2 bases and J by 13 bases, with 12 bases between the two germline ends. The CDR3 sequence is CASSETGPFPLHF. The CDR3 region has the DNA TGTGCCAGCAGTGAAACAGGGCCTTTCCCCCTCCACTTT.

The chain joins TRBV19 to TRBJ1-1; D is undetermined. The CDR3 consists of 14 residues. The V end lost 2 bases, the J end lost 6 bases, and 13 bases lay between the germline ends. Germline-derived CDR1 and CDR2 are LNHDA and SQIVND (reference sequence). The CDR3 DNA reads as TGTGCCAGTAGTATAATAGGGAGAAAGGCTGAAGCTTTCTTT. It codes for CASSIIGRKAEAFF.

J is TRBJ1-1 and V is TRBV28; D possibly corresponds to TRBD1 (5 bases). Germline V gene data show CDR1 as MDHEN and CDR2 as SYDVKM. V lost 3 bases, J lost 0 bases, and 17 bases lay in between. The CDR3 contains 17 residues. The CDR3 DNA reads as TGTGCCAGCAGTTTCGCGGGGACGCCCGACATGAACACTGAAGCTTTCTTT. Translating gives CASSFAGTPDMNTEAFF. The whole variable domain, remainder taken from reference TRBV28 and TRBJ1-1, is DVKVTQSSRYLVKRTGEKVFLECVQDMDHENMFWYRQDPGLGLRLIYFSYDVKMKEKGDIPEGYSVSREKKERFSLILESASTNQTSMYLCASSFAGTPDMNTEAFFGQGTRLTVV.

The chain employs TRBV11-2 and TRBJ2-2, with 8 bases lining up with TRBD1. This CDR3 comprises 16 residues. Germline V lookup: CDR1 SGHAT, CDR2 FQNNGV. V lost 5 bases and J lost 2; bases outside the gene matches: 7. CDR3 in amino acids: CASSRWDRSNTGELFF. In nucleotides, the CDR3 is TGTGCCAGCAGCAGATGGGACAGGAGCAACACCGGGGAGCTGTTTTTT.

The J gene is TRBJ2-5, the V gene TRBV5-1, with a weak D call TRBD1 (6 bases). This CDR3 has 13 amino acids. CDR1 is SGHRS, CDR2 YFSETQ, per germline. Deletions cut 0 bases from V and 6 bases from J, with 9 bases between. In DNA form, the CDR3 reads TGCGCCAGCAGCTTGGAGGGGGAAAAGACCCAGTACTTC. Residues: CASSLEGEKTQYF.

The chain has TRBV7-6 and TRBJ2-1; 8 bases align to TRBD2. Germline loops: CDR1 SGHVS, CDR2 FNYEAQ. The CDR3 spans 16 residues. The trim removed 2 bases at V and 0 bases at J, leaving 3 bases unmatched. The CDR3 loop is CASSLLGTSSYNEQFF. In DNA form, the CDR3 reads TGTGCCAGCAGCTTATTGGGGACTAGCTCCTACAATGAGCAGTTCTTC.

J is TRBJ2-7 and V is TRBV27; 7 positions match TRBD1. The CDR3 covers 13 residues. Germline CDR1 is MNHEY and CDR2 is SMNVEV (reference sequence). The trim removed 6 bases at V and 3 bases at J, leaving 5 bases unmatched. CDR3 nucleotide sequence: TGTGCCAGCAGAACCTGGGACAGCTACGAGCAGTACTTC. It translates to CASRTWDSYEQYF.

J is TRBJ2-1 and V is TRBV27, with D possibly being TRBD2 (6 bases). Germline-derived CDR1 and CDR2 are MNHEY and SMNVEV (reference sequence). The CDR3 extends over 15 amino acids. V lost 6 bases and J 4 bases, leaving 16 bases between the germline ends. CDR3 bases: TGTGCCAGCAGACCCTTTAGCGGTCTTTACAATGAGCAGTTCTTC. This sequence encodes CASRPFSGLYNEQFF.

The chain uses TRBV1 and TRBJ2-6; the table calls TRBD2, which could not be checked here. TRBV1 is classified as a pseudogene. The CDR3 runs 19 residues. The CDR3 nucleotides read TGCACCAGCAGCCAAGGGGCGCTAGCGGGGGGGACTGGGGCCAACGTCCTGACTTTC. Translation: CTSSQGALAGGTGANVLTF.

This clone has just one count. The CDR3 DNA is TGTGCCAGTAGCACAGCGGACAGACCTGGAAACACCATATATTTT. Its translation is CASSTADRPGNTIYF. The gene calls are TRBV19 and TRBJ1-3; D perhaps matches TRBD1 (6 bases). The CDR3 loop spans 15 amino acids. Germline V lookup: CDR1 LNHDA, CDR2 SQIVND (reference sequence). V lost 6 bases and J lost 2, with 14 bases in between.

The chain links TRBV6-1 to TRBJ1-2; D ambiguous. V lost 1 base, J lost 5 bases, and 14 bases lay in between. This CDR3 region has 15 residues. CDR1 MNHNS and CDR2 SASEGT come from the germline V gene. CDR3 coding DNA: TGTGCCAGCAGTGAAGGGTGGACGGGATCTTATGGCTACACCTTC. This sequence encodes CASSEGWTGSYGYTF.